The 20 T cell receptor beta chains presented below share a single source sample, sequenced in a study of T cell responses to AZD1222 COVID-19 vaccine. TCRdb's table, derived via immunoSEQ multiplex PCR, lists solely in-frame clones and lacks some. The data hold about 130,000 clones, with over 85% observed a single time. The input for sequencing was peripheral blood, taken on day 0 of AZD1222 vaccination. These receptors all stem from an adult in good health.

The chain couples TRBV19 to TRBJ2-5, with 7 nucleotides matching TRBD1. This CDR3 has 14 amino acids. The junction had 3 bases not matched to a gene; V was cut back by 0 bases and J by 5 bases. CDR1 LNHDA and CDR2 SQIVND come from the germline V gene (reference sequence). CDR3 DNA: TGTGCCAGTAGTATAGAGAGGGGGCGGGAGACCCAGTACTTC. This encodes CASSIERGRETQYF.

V usage is TRBV27 and J usage is TRBJ1-1; tentative D call: TRBD1 (5 bases). The germline V and J ends were trimmed by 2 bases and 7 bases, with 11 bases remaining between them. Germline V lookup: CDR1 MNHEY, CDR2 SMNVEV (reference sequence). The CDR3 length is 13 residues. CDR3 coding DNA: TGTGCCAGCAGTTTACGGCAGGGTGGTGAAGCTTTCTTT. Amino acid sequence: CASSLRQGGEAFF.

V usage is TRBV19 and J usage is TRBJ2-3; D unresolved. This CDR3 has 15 residues. From germline, CDR1 is LNHDA and CDR2 SQIVND (reference sequence). Trimming removed 0 bases at V and 2 bases at J, with 9 bases between. The CDR3 reads CASSIDDGSTDTQYF. CDR3 nucleotide sequence: TGTGCCAGTAGTATAGATGACGGATCCACAGATACGCAGTATTTT.

In its sample, this clone was seen once. The chain couples TRBV3-1 (or the pseudogene TRBV3-2) to TRBJ1-5, with D tentatively TRBD1 (5 bases). The V and J ends lost 2 bases and 8 bases respectively, with 13 bases between them. CDR3 length: 14 residues. Germline CDR1 LGHDT, CDR2 YNNKEL (reference sequence). The CDR3 DNA reads as TGTGCCAGCAGCCAAAGCAGGGCCGGTGAGCCCCAGCATTTT. Translation gives CASSQSRAGEPQHF.

The chain links TRBV19 to TRBJ1-1, with TRBD1 identical over 7 bases. The CDR3 has 13 amino acids. The germline V gene encodes CDR1 LNHDA and CDR2 SQIVND (reference sequence). J lost 4 bases, V lost 7 bases, and 6 bases had no gene match. The CDR3 protein is CASTPTGITEAFF. The CDR3 DNA sequence: TGTGCCAGTACCCCGACAGGGATCACTGAAGCTTTCTTT.

This chain joins TRBV27 and TRBJ1-5; 11 nucleotides match TRBD1. This CDR3 is 17 amino acids long. Looked up from germline, CDR1 is MNHEY and CDR2 is SMNVEV (reference sequence). With V trimmed by 3 bases and J by 5 bases, 9 bases remained unmatched. The CDR3 DNA reads TGTGCCAGCAGTTTCGCTAAGGACAGGGGGCCCCATCAGCCCCAGCATTTT. It yields the protein CASSFAKDRGPHQPQHF.

This clone was detected only once. The V call is TRBV6-5, the J call TRBJ2-1, with a weak D call TRBD2 (6 bases). The V gene's germline CDR1 is MNHEY and CDR2 SVGAGI. The CDR3 spans 13 residues. Trimming cost V 7 bases and J 7 bases, with 14 bases left between them. CDR3 region: CASIAPGGNEQFF. CDR3 coding DNA: TGTGCCAGCATTGCACCCGGGGGTAATGAGCAGTTCTTC.

This chain connects TRBV19 to TRBJ1-1; D gene ambiguous. CDR1 LNHDA and CDR2 SQIVND come from the germline V gene (reference sequence). CDR3 length: 14 residues. The V end was cut by 7 bases, the J end by 1 base, with 13 bases between. The DNA for the CDR3 is TGTGCCAGTACGTTAGGGCTACAGAACACTGAAGCTTTCTTT. It encodes CASTLGLQNTEAFF.

The rearrangement links TRBV6-4 to TRBJ1-5; D remains ambiguous. The V gene's germline CDR1 is MRHNA and CDR2 SNTAGT. Trimming stripped 4 bases from V and 4 bases from J, with 14 bases between. This CDR3 has 15 amino acids. In DNA, the CDR3 is TGTGCCAGCAGTGCCGTAGCATTTGATAATCAGCCCCAGCATTTT. Translated: CASSAVAFDNQPQHF.

V is TRBV15 and J is TRBJ1-4; 7 bases align to TRBD1. The CDR3 is 15 amino acids. J gave up 8 bases and V 0 bases, and 6 bases lay outside the gene matches. Germline values: CDR1 LNHNV, CDR2 YYDKDF (reference sequence). CDR3 DNA: TGTGCCACCAGCAGAGATTTCAGGGGGAGCGAAAAACTGTTTTTT. Amino acids: CATSRDFRGSEKLFF. The full variable domain, rest sourced from reference TRBV15 and TRBJ1-4, is DAMVIQNPRYQVTQFGKPVTLSCSQTLNHNVMYWYQQKSSQAPKLLFHYYDKDFNNEADTPDNFQSRRPNTSFCFLDIRSPGLGDTAMYLCATSRDFRGSEKLFFGSGTQLSVL.

The rearrangement links TRBV7-8 to TRBJ1-1, with D unclear. CDR3 length: 13 residues. Trimming took 3 bases from V and 1 from J, leaving 6 bases between them. Germline assignment: CDR1 SGHVS and CDR2 FQNEAQ. The CDR3 loop reads CASSFFKNTEAFF. CDR3 in DNA: TGTGCCAGCAGCTTCTTCAAGAACACTGAAGCTTTCTTT.

This chain connects TRBV29-1 to TRBJ2-1; possible D gene TRBD2, 5 bases. This CDR3 region has 15 residues. CDR1 SQVTM and CDR2 ANQGSEA come from the germline V gene. V lost 7 bases, J lost 2 bases, and 18 bases lay in between. In nucleotides, the CDR3 is TGCAGCGGGTTAGGAGGTTTCCACACCTACAATGAGCAGTTCTTC. It codes for CSGLGGFHTYNEQFF.

In its sample, this clone was seen many times. The V and J genes are TRBV7-9 and TRBJ2-1, with 7 bases fitting TRBD1. The CDR3 sequence is 16 residues long. V trimming: 5 bases; J trimming: 3 bases; junction bases outside the gene matches: 10. Germline assignment: CDR1 SEHNR and CDR2 FQNEAQ (reference sequence). The DNA for the CDR3 is TGTGCCAGCAGCCCCAGAGACAGGGCAATCTACAATGAGCAGTTCTTC. This gives the protein CASSPRDRAIYNEQFF.

CDR3 coding DNA: TGTGCCAGCAGCCAAGAATGGCTAGCGGGAGTGGTGGGGGATACGCAGTATTTT. The encoded protein is CASSQEWLAGVVGDTQYF. This chain connects TRBV4-2 to TRBJ2-3, with 10 nucleotides matching TRBD2. Germline V lookup: CDR1 LGHNA, CDR2 YNFKEQ. The junction had 12 bases not matched to a gene; V was cut back by 0 bases and J by 6 bases. The CDR3 length is 18 residues.

The V and J genes are TRBV29-1 and TRBJ1-2; perhaps TRBD1 as D (6 bases). Trimming shortened V by 6 bases and J by 3 bases, and 20 bases separated the two germline ends. From germline, CDR1 is SQVTM and CDR2 ANQGSEA. The CDR3 extends over 15 amino acids. The CDR3 here is CSVPGQVPDDYGYTF. For the CDR3, the DNA is TGCAGCGTCCCGGGACAAGTCCCGGATGACTATGGCTACACCTTC. Full variable domain (remainder filled in from reference TRBV29-1 and TRBJ1-2): SAVISQKPSRDICQRGTSLTIQCQVDSQVTMMFWYRQQPGQSLTLIATANQGSEATYESGFVIDKFPISRPNLTFSTLTVSNMSPEDSSIYLCSVPGQVPDDYGYTFGSGTRLTVV.

The J gene is TRBJ2-1, the V gene TRBV11-2; D tentatively fits TRBD1 or TRBD2 (5 bases each). The V and J ends lost 1 base and 8 bases respectively, with 9 bases between them. This CDR3 contains 13 residues. Germline V gene sequence: CDR1 SGHAT, CDR2 FQNNGV. CDR3 sequence: CASSLGLGDEQFF. The CDR3 DNA sequence: TGTGCCAGCAGCTTAGGCTTGGGGGATGAGCAGTTCTTC. Variable domain in full (rest from reference TRBV11-2 and TRBJ2-1): EAGVAQSPRYKIIEKRQSVAFWCNPISGHATLYWYQQILGQGPKLLIQFQNNGVVDDSQLPKDRFSAERLKGVDSTLKIQPAKLEDSAVYLCASSLGLGDEQFFGPGTRLTVL.

This chain uses TRBV7-8 with TRBJ1-6; TRBD1 agrees at 8 bases. With 2 bases clipped from V and 8 bases from J, the junction kept 5 bases outside the gene matches. The germline V gene has CDR1 SGHVS and CDR2 FQNEAQ. The CDR3 consists of 15 residues. CDR3 nucleotides: TGTGCCAGCAGCTTAACGGGGACAGGATATTCACCCCTCCACTTT. Translation gives CASSLTGTGYSPLHF.

On this clone: Other DNA sequences in the same sample also yield this CDR3. The chain recombines TRBV5-1 with TRBJ1-5, with D perhaps matching TRBD1 (5 bases). Trimming cost V 2 bases and J 0 bases, with 9 bases left between them. From germline, CDR1 is SGHRS and CDR2 YFSETQ. This CDR3 region has 15 residues. CDR3 DNA: TGCGCCAGCAGCTTAGGGGATTATAGCAATCAGCCCCAGCATTTT. Encoded protein: CASSLGDYSNQPQHF.

The chain recombines TRBV29-1 with TRBJ2-3; D call uncertain. The V gene lost 1 base and the J gene lost 2 bases, with 16 bases spanning the gap. There are 16 residues in the CDR3. The germline V gene encodes CDR1 SQVTM and CDR2 ANQGSEA. The CDR3 loop reads CSVEAGDRGVTDTQYF. CDR3 nucleotide sequence: TGCAGCGTTGAAGCAGGCGACCGAGGTGTCACAGATACGCAGTATTTT.

J is TRBJ1-1 and V is TRBV5-1, with TRBD1 matching over 7 bases. The trim removed 2 bases at V and 4 bases at J, leaving 5 bases unmatched. The CDR3 contains 14 residues. The germline V gene has CDR1 SGHRS and CDR2 YFSETQ. In DNA form, the CDR3 reads TGCGCCAGCAGCTTTAGACAGGGAGGCACTGAAGCTTTCTTT. This gives the protein CASSFRQGGTEAFF.